The entry below gives a single T cell receptor beta chain sequence along with its context. Trimming cost V 8 bases and J 2 bases; bases outside gene matches: 8. Germline CDR1 MDHEN, CDR2 SYDVKM. The CDR3 extends over 14 amino acids. The table came from immunoSEQ multiplex PCR; TCRdb's copy has only in-frame clones and leaves some out. The repertoire has 7,000 or so clones, approximately 84% of them found once; the top ten carry over 15%. This specimen comes from a study of blood T cell dynamics during melanoma immunotherapy. Time point indicated: pre-treatment baseline. This TCR was recovered from a human donor with melanoma. The specimen was blood, collected from a patient treated with checkpoint blockade. The chain has TRBV28 and TRBJ2-7; the match to TRBD2 covers 8 bases. CDR3 in amino acids: CASRGGAGTYEQYF. The CDR3 DNA is TGTGCCAGCCGGGGGGGGGCTGGAACCTACGAGCAGTACTTC.